The 2 T cell receptor beta chains in this list originate from one sample, sequenced in a study of T cell changes during pregnancy in multiple sclerosis. Assay used: immunoSEQ multiplex PCR; TCRdb lists only in-frame clones, some missing. The sample lists 60,000 to 75,000 clones; over 75% were seen once. The sample here was peripheral blood, taken before pregnancy. These receptors all stem from a female donor with multiple sclerosis, enrolled in a pregnancy study.

The chain couples TRBV4-1 to TRBJ2-4; D perhaps matches TRBD2 (7 bases). Germline-derived CDR1 and CDR2 are MGHRA and YSYEKL. Trimming pared 0 bases from V and 0 bases from J, leaving 15 bases between. The CDR3 is 18 residues long. CDR3 sequence: CASSQEGGAGIAKNIQYF. As DNA, the CDR3 is TGCGCCAGCAGCCAAGAAGGGGGAGCGGGGATAGCCAAAAACATTCAGTACTTC.

This chain connects TRBV29-1 to TRBJ2-1; 7 bases are a match to TRBD2. The CDR3 is 14 residues long. Germline loops: CDR1 SQVTM, CDR2 ANQGSEA. The V segment lost 0 bases and the J segment 5 bases; nucleotides outside the gene matches: 4. In nucleotides, the CDR3 is TGCAGCGTTGAAGATACGGGGACTAACAATGAGCAGTTCTTC. Protein: CSVEDTGTNNEQFF.